Presented here are 20 T cell receptor beta chains from one specimen sequenced in a study of response to subunit inactivated influenza vaccine. MiXCR, applied by TCRdb to the RT-PCR reads, yields one record per CDR3 protein. The sample contains roughly 170,000 distinct CDR3 sequences, around 9.2% of which appear only once. The sample was non-naive T cells sorted from PBMCs, taken on the day of vaccination. These receptors all come from a man aged 50 or older who received an inactivated influenza vaccine.

CDR3 region: CASSTGGISSYEQYF. The CDR3 DNA follows: TGTGCCAGCAGCACAGGGGGGATTAGCTCCTACGAGCAGTACTTC. The chain carries TRBV7-6 and TRBJ2-7; 8 bases are a match to TRBD1. Trimming removed 5 bases from V and 0 bases from J; junction bases left unmatched: 6. Germline-derived CDR1 and CDR2 are SGHVS and FNYEAQ. There are 15 residues in the CDR3.

This clonotype was picked up a small number of times. The chain is built from TRBV15 and TRBJ2-7; TRBD1 might be the D (6 bases). The germline V and J ends were trimmed by 3 bases and 3 bases, with 9 bases remaining between them. The CDR3 length is 13 residues. The germline V gene encodes CDR1 LNHNV and CDR2 YYDKDF (reference sequence). The CDR3 region has the DNA TGTGCCACCAGCAGGAGGGACAACTACGAGCAGTACTTC. Its protein product is CATSRRDNYEQYF.

This clonotype was picked up a small number of times. The gene calls are TRBV5-1 and TRBJ1-2, with D unclear. The CDR3 contains 16 residues. Trimming shortened V by 6 bases and J by 1 base, and 19 bases separated the two germline ends. Germline V gene data show CDR1 as SGHRS and CDR2 as YFSETQ. The CDR3 spells CASTLGGSGRNYGYTF. In DNA, the CDR3 is TGCGCCAGCACTCTGGGAGGGAGTGGGCGTAACTATGGCTACACCTTC.

This clonotype was seen only a few times. The chain carries TRBV28 and TRBJ2-7, with D possibly TRBD2 on 5 matching bases. Trimming removed 5 bases at V and 0 bases at J, with 14 bases between. The CDR3 totals 15 residues. The germline CDR1 and CDR2 sequences are MDHEN and SYDVKM. Written as DNA, the CDR3 is TGTGCCAGCAGTCGGCCCGGGGTTCCCTCCTACGAGCAGTACTTC. Residues: CASSRPGVPSYEQYF.

Ten or more counts support this clonotype. J is TRBJ2-2 and V is TRBV6-2 or TRBV6-3, with D uncertain. The CDR3 has 11 amino acids. Trimming left V 5 bases short and J 9 bases short, with 7 bases between. Germline lookup yields CDR1 MNHEY and CDR2 SVGEGT. Here the CDR3 DNA reads TGTGCCAGCAGTGAGGCTAGGGAGCTGTTTTTT. It codes for CASSEARELFF.

The chain links TRBV19 to TRBJ1-5; D might be TRBD1 (6 bases). The CDR3 is 18 amino acids. Germline assignment: CDR1 LNHDA and CDR2 SQIVND (reference sequence). Trimming left V 6 bases short and J 0 bases short, with 21 bases between. CDR3 sequence (DNA): TGTGCCAGTAGACCTCGCTCGACAGGCACCTATAGCAATCAGCCCCAGCATTTT. Protein: CASRPRSTGTYSNQPQHF.

This clonotype was recorded at least ten times. The V and J genes are TRBV4-3 and TRBJ1-2; D uncertain. Germline lookup yields CDR1 LGHNA and CDR2 YSLEER. The CDR3 is 15 residues long. V lost 0 bases and J 3 bases, leaving 11 bases between the germline ends. The DNA for the CDR3 is TGCGCCAGCAGCCAAGATAGCGGCCGGGACTATGGCTACACCTTC. Encoded protein: CASSQDSGRDYGYTF.

The sample holds a few counts of this clonotype. V and J are TRBV6-2 or TRBV6-3 and TRBJ2-1; the D gene is possibly TRBD2 (6 bases). The CDR3 is 17 residues long. Trimming left V 2 bases short and J 6 bases short, with 20 bases between. Germline CDR1 reads MNHEY; CDR2 reads SVGEGT. The DNA for the CDR3 is TGTGCCAGCAGTTACCCTTTGGCGGGGCTAGCCCGCAATGAGCAGTTCTTC. It translates to CASSYPLAGLARNEQFF.

The chain has TRBV7-6 and TRBJ2-3; 9 nucleotides match TRBD1. The CDR3 length is 15 residues. Looked up from germline, CDR1 is SGHVS and CDR2 is FNYEAQ. V lost 1 base to trimming and J lost 6 bases; unmatched junction nucleotides: 5. CDR3 nucleotide sequence: TGTGCCAGCAGCTTAGATCCACAGGGGGCGGATACGCAGTATTTT. Translation gives CASSLDPQGADTQYF.

This clonotype was recorded a few times. V and J are TRBV11-2 and TRBJ1-6; weak D call: TRBD1 (6 bases). V lost 2 bases to trimming and J lost 7 bases, with 15 bases between them. The CDR3 sequence is 16 residues long. CDR1 is SGHAT and CDR2 is FQNNGV in the germline V gene. For the CDR3, the DNA is TGTGCCAGCAGCTTAATTCCGGGGGGCGCCAATTCACCCCTCCACTTT. It encodes CASSLIPGGANSPLHF. The full variable domain, rest sourced from reference TRBV11-2 and TRBJ1-6, is EAGVAQSPRYKIIEKRQSVAFWCNPISGHATLYWYQQILGQGPKLLIQFQNNGVVDDSQLPKDRFSAERLKGVDSTLKIQPAKLEDSAVYLCASSLIPGGANSPLHFGNGTRLTVT.

This clonotype was detected a few times. The rearrangement uses TRBV20-1 and TRBJ2-7; D may be TRBD1 or TRBD2 (5 bases each). The germline V gene has CDR1 DFQATT and CDR2 SNEGSKA (reference sequence). V gave up 0 bases and J gave up 2 bases, with 20 bases separating them. The CDR3 runs to 17 residues. In DNA, the CDR3 is TGCAGTGCTAGAGATGTCACGCTCGGGGCGGGCCCCTACGAGCAGTACTTC. Translated: CSARDVTLGAGPYEQYF.

This clonotype was detected only a few times. The J gene is TRBJ2-7, the V gene TRBV12-5; TRBD1 agrees at 8 bases. The junction had 9 bases not matched to a gene; V was cut back by 1 base and J by 1 base. Germline V gives CDR1 LGHNT, CDR2 FRNRAP. The CDR3 runs 17 residues. CDR3 in amino acids: CASGLANDGDRSYEQYF. The CDR3 DNA follows: TGTGCTAGTGGTTTGGCCAACGATGGGGACAGGTCCTACGAGCAGTACTTC.

This clonotype was seen many times. J is TRBJ2-3 and V is TRBV20-1; 7 bases align to TRBD2. J gave up 0 bases and V 3 bases, and 3 bases lay outside the gene matches. Germline CDR1 DFQATT, CDR2 SNEGSKA (reference sequence). The length of the CDR3 is 14 residues. CDR3 DNA: TGCAGTGCTAGTCGCGGGAGAAGCACAGATACGCAGTATTTT. Translated, it gives CSASRGRSTDTQYF.

This clonotype occurred a few times. This chain joins TRBV25-1 and TRBJ2-5, with D maybe TRBD1 (7 bases). The ends were cut back, 1 base at V and 7 bases at J, with 13 bases in the middle. This CDR3 contains 14 residues. The germline gives CDR1 MGHDK, CDR2 SYGVNS. CDR3 coding DNA: TGTGCCAGCAGTGAATCTCGCCAGGGGGGGACCCAGTACTTC. Encoded protein: CASSESRQGGTQYF.

This clonotype was counted a few times. Its ends do not fully match the called genes, so a read error is possible. The V and J genes are TRBV7-7 and TRBJ2-5; 7 nucleotides agree with TRBD1. This CDR3 comprises 14 residues. CDR1 and CDR2 from the germline V gene are SSHAT and FNYEAQ (reference sequence). The CDR3 here is CASSPDRLQETQYF. CDR3 DNA: TGTGCTAGCAGCCCGGACAGGCTTCAAGAGACCCAGTACTTC.

This clonotype occurred many times. This chain connects TRBV5-1 to TRBJ1-5, with no clear D. There are 15 residues in the CDR3. Germline CDR1 and CDR2: SGHRS and YFSETQ. Trimming removed 5 bases from V and 0 bases from J, with 12 bases in between. CDR3 loop: CASSPDGYSNQPQHF. CDR3 nucleotide sequence: TGCGCCAGCAGTCCTGACGGATATAGCAATCAGCCCCAGCATTTT.

J is TRBJ2-1 and V is TRBV4-2; the D is unclear. CDR1 LGHNA and CDR2 YNFKEQ come from the germline V gene. The CDR3 spans 15 residues. V was clipped by 4 bases and J by 0 bases, with 10 bases between them. The CDR3 nucleotides read TGTGCCAGCAGCCGAGACCAAAGCTCCTACAATGAGCAGTTCTTC. Protein sequence: CASSRDQSSYNEQFF.

At least ten counts were recorded for this clonotype. This chain uses TRBV28 with TRBJ2-1, with TRBD2 matching 7 bases. There are 20 residues in the CDR3. Germline trimming cut 3 bases from V and 0 bases from J; bases unmatched to any gene: 17. The germline V gene has CDR1 MDHEN and CDR2 SYDVKM. The CDR3 spells CASSFEFGLVGGGSYNEQFF. For the CDR3, the DNA is TGTGCCAGCAGTTTCGAGTTTGGACTAGTGGGGGGGGGCTCCTACAATGAGCAGTTCTTC. The variable domain in full, completed from reference TRBV28 and TRBJ2-1, reads DVKVTQSSRYLVKRTGEKVFLECVQDMDHENMFWYRQDPGLGLRLIYFSYDVKMKEKGDIPEGYSVSREKKERFSLILESASTNQTSMYLCASSFEFGLVGGGSYNEQFFGPGTRLTVL.

This clonotype has more than one count but fewer than ten. This sequence joins TRBV15 and TRBJ2-3; the D is unclear. The V end was cut by 1 base, the J end by 2 bases, with 7 bases between. The length of the CDR3 is 14 residues. CDR1 LNHNV and CDR2 YYDKDF come from the germline V gene (reference sequence). CDR3 loop: CATSRGAITDTQYF. For the CDR3, the DNA is TGTGCCACCAGCAGAGGGGCTATCACAGATACGCAGTATTTT.

With respect to this clonotype: This could be a read error, since a much larger clone is one nucleotide away. The chain carries TRBV4-3 and TRBJ2-5, with D possibly being TRBD1 or TRBD2 (5 bases each). The CDR3 length is 15 residues. CDR1 is LGHNA and CDR2 is YSLEER in the germline V gene. V lost 6 bases to trimming and J lost 5 bases, with 19 bases between them. The CDR3 reads CASRAGASGGETQYF. CDR3 in DNA: TGCGCCAGCAGGGCCGGGGCTAGTGGTGGGGAGACCCAGTACTTC.